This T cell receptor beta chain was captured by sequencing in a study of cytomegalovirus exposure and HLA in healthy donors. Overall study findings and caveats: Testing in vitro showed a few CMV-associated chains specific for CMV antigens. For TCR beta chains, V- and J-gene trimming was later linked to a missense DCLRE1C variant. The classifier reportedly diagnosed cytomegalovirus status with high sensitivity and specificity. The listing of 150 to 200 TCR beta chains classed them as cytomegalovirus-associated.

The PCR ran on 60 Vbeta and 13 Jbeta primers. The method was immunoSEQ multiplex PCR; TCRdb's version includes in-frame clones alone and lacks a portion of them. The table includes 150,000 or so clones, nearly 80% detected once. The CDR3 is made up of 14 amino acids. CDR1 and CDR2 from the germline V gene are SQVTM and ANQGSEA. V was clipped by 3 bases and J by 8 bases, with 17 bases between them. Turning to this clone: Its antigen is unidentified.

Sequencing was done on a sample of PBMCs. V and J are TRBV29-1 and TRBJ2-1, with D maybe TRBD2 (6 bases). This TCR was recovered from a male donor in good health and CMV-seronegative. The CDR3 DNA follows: TGCAGCGTTGAGGGGGGACCTCCTGTCGATGAGCAGTTCTTC. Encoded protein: CSVEGGPPVDEQFF.